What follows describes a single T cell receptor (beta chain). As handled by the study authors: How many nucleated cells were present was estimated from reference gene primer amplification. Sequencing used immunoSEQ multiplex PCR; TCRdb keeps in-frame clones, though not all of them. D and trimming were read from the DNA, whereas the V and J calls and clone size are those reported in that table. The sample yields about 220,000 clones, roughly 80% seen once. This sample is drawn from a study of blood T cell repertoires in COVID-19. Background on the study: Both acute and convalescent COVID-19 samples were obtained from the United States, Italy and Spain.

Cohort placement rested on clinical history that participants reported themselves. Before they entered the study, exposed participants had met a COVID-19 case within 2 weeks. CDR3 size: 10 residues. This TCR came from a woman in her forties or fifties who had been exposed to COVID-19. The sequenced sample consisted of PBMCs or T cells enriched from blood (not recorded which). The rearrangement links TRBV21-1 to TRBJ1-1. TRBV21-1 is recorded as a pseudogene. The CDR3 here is CARGTPEAFF. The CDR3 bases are TGTGCCAGGGGGACTCCTGAAGCTTTCTTT.